Presented here are 8 T cell receptor beta chains from one specimen sequenced in a study of blood T cell repertoires in COVID-19. Here immunoSEQ multiplex PCR was the method, and the copy in TCRdb shows in-frame clones only, minus some. The table shows 100,000 to 150,000 clones, with roughly 84% occurring only once. What was sequenced was peripheral blood. Receptors were obtained from a man between 60 and 75 years old with acute or convalescent COVID-19.

This chain joins TRBV5-8 and TRBJ1-1; 7 nucleotides align to TRBD1. Germline CDR1 and CDR2: SGHTS and YDEGEE. This CDR3 is 14 amino acids long. V shed 7 bases and J 4 bases; nucleotides not matched to a gene: 10. Here the CDR3 DNA reads TGTGCCAGCTTAAAGACAGGGTACGGCACTGAAGCTTTCTTT. This encodes CASLKTGYGTEAFF.

This clone was seen a single time. The chain has TRBV9 and TRBJ2-2, with D maybe TRBD1 (6 bases). Trimming removed 10 bases at V and 6 bases at J, with 16 bases between. Germline V CDR1 and CDR2: SGDLS, YYNGEE. The CDR3 is made up of 13 amino acids. The CDR3 region is CASAQGSAGELFF. CDR3 nucleotides: TGTGCCTCGGCACAGGGTTCGGCCGGGGAGCTGTTTTTT.

This clone showed up just once. V and J are TRBV24-1 and TRBJ2-1, with D possibly TRBD2 on 5 matching bases. CDR3 length: 11 residues. V lost 5 bases to trimming and J lost 9 bases, with 7 bases between them. The V gene's germline CDR1 is KGHDR and CDR2 SFDVKD. CDR3 sequence: CATSGGAEQFF. The CDR3 nucleotides are TGTGCCACCAGTGGGGGAGCTGAGCAGTTCTTC.

The genes are TRBV12-3 or TRBV12-4 and TRBJ1-6; D gene ambiguous. V was clipped by 3 bases and J by 8 bases, with 8 bases between them. The CDR3 covers 13 residues. CDR3 DNA sequence: TGTGCCAGCAGTTTTGTCGGGGATTCACCCCTCCACTTT. Residues: CASSFVGDSPLHF.

The rearrangement uses TRBV5-1 and TRBJ2-5, with 7 nucleotides matching TRBD1. This CDR3 is built from 13 residues. V shed 5 bases and J 1 base; nucleotides not matched to a gene: 2. Per germline, CDR1 SGHRS and CDR2 YFSETQ. This chain's CDR3 is CASRKGAQETQYF. The CDR3 coding sequence is TGCGCCAGCAGAAAGGGGGCCCAAGAGACCCAGTACTTC.

The V call is TRBV6-5, the J call TRBJ2-7; tentative D call: TRBD2 (5 bases). The CDR3 totals 13 residues. Trimming stripped 6 bases from V and 5 bases from J, with 14 bases between. CDR1 is MNHEY, CDR2 SVGAGI, per germline. The CDR3, as DNA: TGTGCCAGCAGCTCTTATAACGGGGACGAGCAGTACTTC. Encoded protein: CASSSYNGDEQYF.

This clone was seen only once. CDR3 sequence (DNA): TGTGCCAATACCGGGACAGGGGTAACCTACGAGCAGTACTTC. This translates into CANTGTGVTYEQYF. The V gene is TRBV2, the J gene TRBJ2-7; 10 nucleotides align to TRBD1. Germline V gene lookup returns CDR1 SNHLY and CDR2 FYNNEI. The CDR3 runs to 14 residues. V dropped 10 bases and J dropped 2; count of bases not matched to a gene: 8.

The rearrangement uses TRBV24-1 and TRBJ2-3, with TRBD1 matching over 7 bases. The CDR3 has 16 residues. CDR1 and CDR2 (germline): KGHDR, SFDVKD. J gave up 0 bases and V 1 base, and 3 bases lay outside the gene matches. In DNA form, the CDR3 reads TGTGCCACCAGTGATTTAGGGACAGAAAGCACAGATACGCAGTATTTT. This sequence encodes CATSDLGTESTDTQYF.